The 5 T cell receptor beta chains given below trace back to one sample, sequenced in a study of CD8+ T cells in alopecia areata. Treatment defined: oral pan-JAK inhibitor, 5-10 mg twice daily. RNA extraction was followed by reverse transcription into cDNA, which acted as the sequencing template. The repertoire was sequenced with immunoSEQ multiplex PCR; TCRdb's copy has only in-frame clones and lacks some. The sample has 150,000 to 250,000 clones, 60% to 70% seen once. The material sequenced was CD4+ T cells sorted from blood, taken at week 4, from a patient treated with tofacitinib. These receptors came from a human donor with alopecia areata.

The V call is TRBV6-5, the J call TRBJ2-7; perhaps TRBD1 as D (5 bases). The germline V gene has CDR1 MNHEY and CDR2 SVGAGI. The CDR3 contains 11 residues. Trimming took off 2 bases at V and 6 bases at J, with 5 bases between the two ends. For the CDR3, the DNA is TGTGCCAGCAGTTACAGGGGCGAGCAGTACTTC. This sequence encodes CASSYRGEQYF.

This clone occurred a few times. The chain is built from TRBV7-2 and TRBJ1-1; no reliable D call. V was clipped by 3 bases and J by 1 base, with 9 bases between them. The CDR3 runs to 14 residues. Germline V CDR1 and CDR2: SGHTA, FQGNSA. The DNA for the CDR3 is TGTGCCAGCAGCTTCGGCAACTCGAACACTGAAGCTTTCTTT. This sequence encodes CASSFGNSNTEAFF.

This clone appeared once. This chain links TRBV4-2 with TRBJ1-5, with a weak D call TRBD1 (5 bases). CDR3 size: 15 residues. The germline V and J ends were trimmed by 6 bases and 1 base, with 13 bases remaining between them. Germline V gene data show CDR1 as LGHNA and CDR2 as YNFKEQ. CDR3 region: CASRVGTLSNQPQHF. As DNA, the CDR3 is TGTGCCAGCAGGGTCGGGACCCTCAGCAATCAGCCCCAGCATTTT.

The V and J genes are TRBV29-1 and TRBJ2-4, with 11 bases fitting TRBD1. With V trimmed by 6 bases and J by 8 bases, 9 bases remained unmatched. The length of the CDR3 is 14 residues. CDR1 SQVTM and CDR2 ANQGSEA come from the germline V gene. The DNA of the CDR3 is TGCAGCGTAAAGGACAGGGGGCTGACGGACATTCAGTACTTC. It specifies CSVKDRGLTDIQYF.

This clone was seen a handful of times. The V gene is TRBV29-1, the J gene TRBJ1-3; no firm D call. Germline CDR1 reads SQVTM; CDR2 reads ANQGSEA. This CDR3 is 13 amino acids long. The ends were cut back, 4 bases at V and 0 bases at J, with 7 bases in the middle. The DNA of the CDR3 is TGCAGCGTTGTCGAAGACTCTGGAAACACCATATATTTT. Encoded protein: CSVVEDSGNTIYF.